This T cell receptor beta chain was captured in a study of blood T cell repertoires in COVID-19. The overall study: Researchers got acute and convalescent COVID-19 samples from the United States, Italy and Spain.

Cohort assignment relied on participant-reported clinical history. Resolution of symptoms, clearance, or two negative PCRs was present in recovered Cohort 3 donors. Trimming removed 6 bases from V and 2 bases from J; junction bases left unmatched: 10. Germline CDR1 MDHEN, CDR2 SYDVKM. CDR3 length equals 15 residues. Libraries were prepared by immunoSEQ multiplex PCR; TCRdb keeps only in-frame clonotypes and omits some of them. Of 150,000 or so clones in the sample, 75% to 80% were seen once. This chain links TRBV28 with TRBJ2-7; 7 bases map to TRBD2. The sample comprised PBMCs or T cells enriched from blood (not recorded which). This clonotype originated in a woman aged 45 to 65 who had recovered from COVID-19. The CDR3 sequence: CASSPPLAATYEQYF. The CDR3 DNA follows: TGTGCCAGCAGCCCCCCCCTAGCGGCCACCTACGAGCAGTACTTC.